The sequence of this T cell receptor (beta chain) was determined in a study of CD8 T cells in ankylosing spondylitis. Looked up from germline, CDR1 is DFQATT and CDR2 is SNEGSKA (reference sequence). This CDR3 is 17 amino acids long. Germline trimming cut 3 bases from V and 0 bases from J; bases unmatched to any gene: 7. Study-level points and caveats: Blood of patients with ankylosing spondylitis appeared to be characterized by a TCR beta motif of several highly homologous variants. Matched synovial fluid from ankylosing spondylitis patients was reported to be enriched for disease-linked clones.

Using quantitative 5'-RACE with molecular barcodes, the authors made TCR beta libraries. TCRdb passed the 5' RACE reads through MiXCR, listing each CDR3 protein once. The sample carries about 90,000 distinct CDR3 sequences, around 8.5% recorded once. To note about this clonotype: What it binds is unknown.

The chain recombines TRBV20-1 with TRBJ2-1, with 11 bases matching TRBD2. The sample was blood, either unsorted or a sorted T cell fraction (not recorded which). This TCR came from a male donor with ankylosing spondylitis. CDR3 region: CSARILAGASSYNEQFF. The CDR3 bases are TGCAGTGCTAGGATACTAGCGGGGGCTAGCTCCTACAATGAGCAGTTCTTC.